The TCR beta chain under discussion was sequenced for a study of T cell repertoires in cytomegalovirus infection. Across the whole study: As its CMV epitopes, the study selected recently identified HLA-C-restricted and well-studied HLA-B-restricted targets. Public TCR beta signatures marked donors with CMV infection and the matching HLA.

Regarding this clonotype: The antigen is undetermined.

The CDR3 covers 13 residues. V shed 4 bases and J 7 bases; nucleotides not matched to a gene: 7. The germline CDR1 and CDR2 sequences are SGHDN and FVKESK. Study findings and constraints: Accumulated public TCR beta family frequency recognized individuals carrying CMV together with the relevant HLA. The study found HLA-C-restricted CMV-specific TCR beta clonotypes dominating the ex vivo response.

Each CDR3 protein gets one entry after TCRdb re-called the reads with MiXCR. The profile shows some 800,000 distinct CDR3 sequences, 30% to 35% of them singletons. The receptor's source is a human donor in good health (CMV status not recorded). Some clones in this sample may be carry-over from other donors' samples. This specimen was cultured CD8+ T cells from PBMCs, taken from culture after CMV antigen stimulation. The chain is built from TRBV14 and TRBJ2-7; 7 bases agree with TRBD2. The CDR3 region has the DNA TGTGCCAGCAGCCGGGACCCGGGGGGAGAGCAGTACTTC. Translating gives CASSRDPGGEQYF.